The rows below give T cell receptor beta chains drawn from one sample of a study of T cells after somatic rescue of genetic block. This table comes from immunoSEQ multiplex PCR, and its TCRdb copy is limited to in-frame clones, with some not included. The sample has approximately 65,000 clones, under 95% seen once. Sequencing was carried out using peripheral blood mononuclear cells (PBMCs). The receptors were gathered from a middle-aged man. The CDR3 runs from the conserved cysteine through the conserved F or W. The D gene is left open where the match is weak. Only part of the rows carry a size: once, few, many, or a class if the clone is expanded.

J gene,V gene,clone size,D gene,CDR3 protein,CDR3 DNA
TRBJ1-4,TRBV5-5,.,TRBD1,CASSLARTGSATNEKLFF,TGTGCCAGCAGCTTGGCCCGGACAGGGAGTGCAACTAATGAAAAACTGTTTTTT
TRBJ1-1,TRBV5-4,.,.,CASSLGGYVTEAFF,TGTGCCAGCAGCTTGGGGGGTTATGTCACTGAAGCTTTCTTT
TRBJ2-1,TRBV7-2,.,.,CASSRGQNYNEQFF,TGTGCCAGCAGCCGCGGACAAAACTACAATGAGCAGTTCTTC
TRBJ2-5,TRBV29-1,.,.,CSVARDNQETQYF,TGCAGCGTTGCCCGGGACAACCAAGAGACCCAGTACTTC
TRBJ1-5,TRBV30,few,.,CAWSLGGGQPQHF,TGTGCCTGGAGTCTTGGTGGTGGTCAGCCCCAGCATTTT
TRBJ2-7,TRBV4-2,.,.,CASSPLGREIHEQYF,TGTGCCAGCAGCCCCTTGGGCAGGGAAATCCACGAGCAGTACTTC
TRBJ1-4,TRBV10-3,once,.,CAISPQQGHNEKLFF,TGTGCCATCAGTCCCCAACAGGGCCATAATGAAAAACTGTTTTTT
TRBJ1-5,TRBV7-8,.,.,CASSRGREHEPQHF,TGTGCCAGCAGCCGGGGGAGGGAACACGAGCCCCAGCATTTT
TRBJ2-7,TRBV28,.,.,CASSQPRAGNSYEQYF,TGTGCCAGCAGCCAGCCCCGGGCTGGTAATTCCTACGAGCAGTACTTC
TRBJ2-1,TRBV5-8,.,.,CASSLTSPNEQFF,TGTGCCAGCAGCTTGACTAGCCCGAATGAGCAGTTCTTC
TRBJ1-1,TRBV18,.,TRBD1,CASSAGQGVGTEAFF,TGTGCCAGCTCAGCCGGACAGGGGGTTGGCACTGAAGCTTTCTTT
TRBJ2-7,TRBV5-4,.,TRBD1,CASSSPGTAYEQYF,TGTGCCAGCAGCTCCCCCGGGACAGCCTACGAGCAGTACTTC
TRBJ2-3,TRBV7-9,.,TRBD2,CASSIRTSGPDPTDTQYF,TGTGCCAGCAGCATTCGGACTAGCGGGCCCGACCCCACAGATACGCAGTATTTT
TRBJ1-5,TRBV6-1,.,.,CASSPRVSNQPQHF,TGTGCCAGCAGCCCCCGCGTTAGCAATCAGCCCCAGCATTTT
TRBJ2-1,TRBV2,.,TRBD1,CASSFGQGRYNEQFF,TGTGCCAGCAGTTTCGGACAGGGGCGCTACAATGAGCAGTTCTTC
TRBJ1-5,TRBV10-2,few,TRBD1,CASRNRGVDQPQHF,TGCGCCAGCAGAAACAGGGGCGTTGATCAGCCCCAGCATTTT
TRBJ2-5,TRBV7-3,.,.,CASSPAPGETQYF,TGTGCCAGCAGTCCCGCCCCAGGGGAGACCCAGTACTTC
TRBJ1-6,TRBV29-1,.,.,CSVSAGWNSPLHF,TGCAGCGTTTCGGCAGGGTGGAATTCACCCCTCCACTTT
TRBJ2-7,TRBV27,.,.,CASSSIGKSYEQYF,TGTGCCAGCAGTTCTATCGGCAAGAGCTACGAGCAGTACTTC
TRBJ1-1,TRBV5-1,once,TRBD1,CASSRGQENTEAFF,TGCGCCAGCTCCCGGGGACAGGAGAACACTGAAGCTTTCTTT
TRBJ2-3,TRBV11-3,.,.,CASSLGFGTDTQYF,TGTGCCAGCAGCTTAGGATTCGGCACAGATACGCAGTATTTT
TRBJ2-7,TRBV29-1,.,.,CSVLFEGYYEQYF,TGCAGCGTTCTTTTCGAGGGGTACTACGAGCAGTACTTC
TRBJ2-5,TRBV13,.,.,CASGEGDRQETQYF,TGTGCCAGCGGGGAGGGGGACAGGCAAGAGACCCAGTACTTC
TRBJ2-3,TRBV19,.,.,CASSSGNTDTQYF,TGTGCCAGTAGTTCAGGGAACACAGATACGCAGTATTTT
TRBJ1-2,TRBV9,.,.,CASSVLQGGGDYGYTF,TGTGCCAGCAGCGTCCTACAGGGAGGTGGGGACTATGGCTACACCTTC
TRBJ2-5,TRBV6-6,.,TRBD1,CASSLTGGPETQYF,TGTGCCAGCAGCCTGACAGGGGGCCCAGAGACCCAGTACTTC
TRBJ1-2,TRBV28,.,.,CASSLTGTEDFYGYTF,TGTGCCAGCAGTCTCACCGGGACCGAAGACTTCTATGGCTACACCTTC
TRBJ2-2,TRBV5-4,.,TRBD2,CASNLRGTSGEWGTGELFF,TGTGCCAGCAACTTGCGCGGGACTAGCGGGGAATGGGGCACCGGGGAGCTGTTTTTT
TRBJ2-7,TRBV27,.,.,CASSMGQSYEQYF,TGTGCCAGCAGTATGGGCCAGTCCTACGAGCAGTACTTC
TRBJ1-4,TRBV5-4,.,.,CASSLGGVATNEKLFF,TGTGCCAGCAGCCTGGGGGGAGTTGCAACTAATGAAAAACTGTTTTTT
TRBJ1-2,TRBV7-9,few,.,CASSFGGYGYTF,TGTGCCAGCAGCTTTGGAGGATATGGCTACACCTTC
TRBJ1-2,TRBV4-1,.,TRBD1,CASSQVGRGGFGGYGYTF,TGCGCCAGCAGCCAAGTGGGCAGGGGGGGATTCGGAGGCTATGGCTACACCTTC
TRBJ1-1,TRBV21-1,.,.,CASRYRRYQGGDTEAFF,TGTGCCAGCAGATACAGGCGGTATCAGGGTGGAGACACTGAAGCTTTCTTT
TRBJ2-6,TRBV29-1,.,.,CSVSGSGANVLTF,TGCAGCGTTAGCGGTTCTGGGGCCAACGTCCTGACTTTC
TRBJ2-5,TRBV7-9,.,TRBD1,CASSFGDREVETQYF,TGTGCCAGCAGCTTCGGGGACAGGGAGGTGGAGACCCAGTACTTC
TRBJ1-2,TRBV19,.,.,CASSIRTANYGYTF,TGTGCCAGTAGTATACGGACAGCCAACTATGGCTACACCTTC
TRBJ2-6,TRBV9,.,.,CASSSRGGTPLNVLTF,TGTGCCAGCAGCAGCCGTGGGGGGACCCCTCTTAACGTCCTGACTTTC
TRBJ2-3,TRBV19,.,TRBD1,CASSPDRDAQYF,TGTGCCAGTAGCCCCGACAGGGACGCGCAGTATTTT
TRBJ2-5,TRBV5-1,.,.,CASSLDGTEQETQYF,TGCGCCAGCAGCTTGGACGGGACTGAGCAAGAGACCCAGTACTTC
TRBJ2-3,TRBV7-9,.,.,CASSLAGDTDTQYF,TGTGCCAGCAGCTTAGCGGGGGACACAGATACGCAGTATTTT